Each of the 15 T cell receptor beta chains below was sequenced from the same sample in a study of T-cell memory formation after mild COVID-19. TCRdb passed the 5' RACE reads through MiXCR, listing each CDR3 protein once. The sample records some 600,000 distinct CDR3 sequences, approximately 15% being singletons. Source material: PBMCs or a T cell subset sorted from them (not recorded which). These receptors were obtained from an adult woman who had mild COVID-19 (a few samples of this study predate the infection). Cell type and time point are not known.

The chain recombines TRBV9 with TRBJ2-7, with TRBD1 matching 10 bases. Germline lookup yields CDR1 SGDLS and CDR2 YYNGEE. This CDR3 spans 16 amino acids. The V segment lost 4 bases and the J segment 5 bases; nucleotides outside the gene matches: 12. Here the CDR3 DNA reads TGTGCCAGCAGCCACCCTTCTTCGGGACAGGGGAACGAGCAGTACTTC. This encodes CASSHPSSGQGNEQYF.

The chain uses TRBV24-1 and TRBJ2-3; perhaps TRBD2 as D (5 bases). Germline CDR1 is KGHDR and CDR2 is SFDVKD. This CDR3 is built from 15 residues. Trimming took 3 bases from V and 4 from J, leaving 13 bases between them. CDR3 sequence: CATSDVRVRADTQYF. DNA of the CDR3: TGTGCCACCAGTGATGTGCGGGTTCGGGCAGATACGCAGTATTTT.

This chain uses TRBV7-3 with TRBJ2-3; 14 bases align to TRBD2. CDR1 and CDR2 from the germline V gene are SGHTA and FQGTGA. V was pared by 5 bases and J by 5 bases, with 6 bases of the junction left unmatched. The CDR3 has 16 amino acids. Written as DNA, the CDR3 is TGTGCCAGCAGCCAGACTAGCGGGGGGGCCCTAGATACGCAGTATTTT. Translating gives CASSQTSGGALDTQYF.

This clonotype has a handful of counts. The CDR3 region has the DNA TGTGCCAGCAGCACCGGACAGGGGAGAAATGGCTACACCTTC. It yields the protein CASSTGQGRNGYTF. The chain couples TRBV12-3 or TRBV12-4 to TRBJ1-2; TRBD1 matches at 9 bases. The CDR3 spans 14 residues. V gave up 6 bases and J gave up 6 bases; unmatched junction bases: 8.

This clonotype was found a few times. The J gene is TRBJ2-3, the V gene TRBV2; D remains unclear. From germline, CDR1 is SNHLY and CDR2 FYNNEI. The V and J ends lost 6 bases and 6 bases respectively, with 13 bases between them. This CDR3 has 13 amino acids. DNA of the CDR3: TGTGCCAGCAGGGAGACGGTACGGGATACGCAGTATTTT. Protein: CASRETVRDTQYF. The full variable domain, with the rest looked up from reference TRBV2 and TRBJ2-3, is EPEVTQTPSHQVTQMGQEVILRCVPISNHLYFYWYRQILGQKVEFLVSFYNNEISEKSEIFDDQFSVERPDGSNFTLKIRSTKLEDSAMYFCASRETVRDTQYFGPGTRLTVL.

The chain combines TRBV5-1 with TRBJ2-1; no clear D gene. There are 14 residues in the CDR3. Germline-derived CDR1 and CDR2 are SGHRS and YFSETQ. Trimming pared 0 bases from V and 4 bases from J, leaving 8 bases between. The CDR3 sequence is CASSLVTDYNEQFF. In DNA form, the CDR3 reads TGCGCCAGCAGCTTGGTGACGGATTACAATGAGCAGTTCTTC.

This clonotype was picked up a small number of times. This sequence joins TRBV24-1 and TRBJ2-1; a possible D gene is TRBD2 (6 bases). Germline V gene sequence: CDR1 KGHDR, CDR2 SFDVKD. Trimming left V 3 bases short and J 0 bases short, with 11 bases between. The CDR3 spans 16 residues. The CDR3 sequence is CATSDQIGSSYNEQFF. CDR3 DNA sequence: TGTGCCACCAGTGATCAAATCGGGAGCTCCTACAATGAGCAGTTCTTC.

The rearrangement uses TRBV6-6 and TRBJ1-1; D is uncertain. Trimming shortened V by 2 bases and J by 4 bases, and 5 bases separated the two germline ends. This CDR3 comprises 12 residues. Germline lookup yields CDR1 MNHNY and CDR2 SVGAGI (reference sequence). The CDR3 DNA is TGTGCCAGCAGTTACGGATCCACTGAAGCTTTCTTT. Translation gives CASSYGSTEAFF.

This clonotype came up a few times. J is TRBJ2-2 and V is TRBV28, with 8 bases fitting TRBD2. The germline V gene has CDR1 MDHEN and CDR2 SYDVKM. J lost 4 bases, V lost 3 bases, and 1 base had no gene match. The CDR3 length is 14 residues. The CDR3 region has the DNA TGTGCCAGCAGTTTTGGGACTAGCACCGGGGAGCTGTTTTTT. Translating it yields CASSFGTSTGELFF.

The rearrangement links TRBV20-1 to TRBJ1-3; perhaps TRBD1 as D (5 bases). V was clipped by 0 bases and J by 0 bases, with 12 bases between them. This CDR3 comprises 16 residues. Looked up from germline, CDR1 is DFQATT and CDR2 is SNEGSKA (reference sequence). The CDR3 spells CSARDGQGSSGNTIYF. CDR3 bases: TGCAGTGCTAGAGATGGGCAGGGCTCCTCTGGAAACACCATATATTTT.

This clonotype was detected a few times. V is TRBV20-1 and J is TRBJ1-2; D not resolved. Germline V CDR1 and CDR2: DFQATT, SNEGSKA (reference sequence). CDR3 size: 13 residues. Trimming removed 0 bases from V and 5 bases from J, with 10 bases in between. The DNA of the CDR3 is TGCAGTGCTAGAGATTTTATTTGGTATGGCTACACCTTC. Translated, it gives CSARDFIWYGYTF.

The chain links TRBV25-1 to TRBJ2-1, with 8 positions matching TRBD2. Germline V gene lookup returns CDR1 MGHDK and CDR2 SYGVNS. The V gene end was trimmed by 2 bases and the J gene end by 6 bases; junction bases not matched to a gene: 9. CDR3 length: 16 residues. The CDR3 spells CASSETGTRSSNEQFF. In DNA form, the CDR3 reads TGTGCCAGCAGTGAAACCGGGACTAGGTCTTCCAATGAGCAGTTCTTC.

This clonotype was detected only a few times. The rearrangement joins TRBV18 to TRBJ2-7; D is ambiguous. Trimming shortened V by 3 bases and J by 6 bases, and 12 bases separated the two germline ends. The CDR3 sequence is 13 residues long. Per the germline V gene, CDR1 is KGHSH and CDR2 is LQKENI. The CDR3 DNA reads as TGTGCCAGCTCACCGGGCCGAGCGCGCGAGCAGTACTTC. Amino acids: CASSPGRAREQYF.

This CDR3 reads CATSDHPRTDTGELFF. CDR3 coding DNA: TGTGCCACCAGTGACCACCCACGGACGGACACCGGGGAGCTGTTTTTT. The rearrangement joins TRBV24-1 to TRBJ2-2; the D is unclear. Germline V gene lookup returns CDR1 KGHDR and CDR2 SFDVKD. The CDR3 loop spans 16 amino acids. Trimming pared 4 bases from V and 3 bases from J, leaving 14 bases between.

This clonotype was observed a handful of times. The V gene is TRBV6-5, the J gene TRBJ1-6; no firm D call. Trimming removed 3 bases at V and 7 bases at J, with 13 bases between. Germline CDR1 is MNHEY and CDR2 is SVGAGI. The length of the CDR3 is 15 residues. CDR3 nucleotide sequence: TGTGCCAGCAGTTATTCCGGGGAGGGAAATTCACCCCTCCACTTT. Protein: CASSYSGEGNSPLHF.